This TCR beta chain was retrieved from a study of siplizumab effects on memory and regulatory T cells. Study-level results: Unstimulated subsets captured only a minor fraction of alloreactive clones. Both greater diversity than memory cells and a major contribution to the alloresponse seemed to characterize naive T cells. Treg origin accounted for an average of roughly 69% of mappable alloreactive CD4+ clones with siplizumab and about 27% in controls.

With respect to this clone: Its antigen is still unknown.

J was trimmed by 4 bases and V by 2 bases; bases with no gene match: 11. CDR1 and CDR2 from the germline V gene are SGDLS and YYNGEE. The CDR3 is 18 amino acids. Assay used: immunoSEQ multiplex PCR; TCRdb lists only in-frame clones, some missing. The data hold roughly 92,000 clones, with over 85% observed a single time. The chain has TRBV9 and TRBJ2-5, with TRBD2 matching 13 bases. The sequence derives from a human donor in good health. The specimen was non-Treg CD4+ T cells sorted from blood. Written as DNA, the CDR3 is TGTGCCAGCAGCGTGGGAACTAGCGGGGGGGACATCCGAGAGACCCAGTACTTC. Translation gives CASSVGTSGGDIRETQYF.